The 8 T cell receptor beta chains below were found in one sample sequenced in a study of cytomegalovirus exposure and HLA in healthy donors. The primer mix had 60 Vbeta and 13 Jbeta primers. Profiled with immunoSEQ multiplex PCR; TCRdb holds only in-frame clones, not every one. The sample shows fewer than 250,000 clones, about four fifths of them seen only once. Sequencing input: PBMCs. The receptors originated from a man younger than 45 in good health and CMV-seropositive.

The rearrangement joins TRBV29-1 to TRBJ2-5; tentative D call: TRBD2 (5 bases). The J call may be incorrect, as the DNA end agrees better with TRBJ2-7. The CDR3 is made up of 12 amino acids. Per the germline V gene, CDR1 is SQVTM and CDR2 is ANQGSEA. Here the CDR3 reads CSVLGLSYEQYF. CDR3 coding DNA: TGCAGCGTCCTCGGACTCTCCTACGAGCAGTACTTC.

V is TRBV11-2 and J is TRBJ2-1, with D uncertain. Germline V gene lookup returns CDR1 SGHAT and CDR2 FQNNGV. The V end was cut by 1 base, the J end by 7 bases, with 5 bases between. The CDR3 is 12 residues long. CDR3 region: CASSLGLNEQFF. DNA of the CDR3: TGTGCCAGCAGCTTAGGACTTAATGAGCAGTTCTTC.

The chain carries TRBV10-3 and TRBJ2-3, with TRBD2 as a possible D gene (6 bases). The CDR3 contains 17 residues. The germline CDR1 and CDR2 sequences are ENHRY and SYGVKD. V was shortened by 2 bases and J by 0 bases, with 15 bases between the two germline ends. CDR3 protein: CAISEPTRRGSTDTQYF. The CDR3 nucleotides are TGTGCCATCAGTGAGCCGACGAGACGGGGGAGCACAGATACGCAGTATTTT.

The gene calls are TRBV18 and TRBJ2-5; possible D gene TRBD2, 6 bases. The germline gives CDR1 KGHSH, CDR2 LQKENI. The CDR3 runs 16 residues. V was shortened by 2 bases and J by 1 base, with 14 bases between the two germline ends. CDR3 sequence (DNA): TGTGCCAGCTCACCAGAACTGCGGGGTCCCCAAGAGACCCAGTACTTC. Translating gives CASSPELRGPQETQYF.

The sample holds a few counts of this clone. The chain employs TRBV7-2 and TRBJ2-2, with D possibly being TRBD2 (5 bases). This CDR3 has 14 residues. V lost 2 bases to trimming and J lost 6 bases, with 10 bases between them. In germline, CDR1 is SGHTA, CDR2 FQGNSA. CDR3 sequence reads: CASSLMNGAGELFF. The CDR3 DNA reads TGTGCCAGCAGCTTAATGAACGGGGCCGGGGAGCTGTTTTTT.

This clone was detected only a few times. This CDR3 reads CASSRTSGRVRLYEQYF. CDR3 nucleotides: TGCGCCAGCTCCCGGACTAGCGGGAGGGTCCGCCTCTACGAGCAGTACTTC. The J gene is TRBJ2-7, the V gene TRBV10-1, with 15 bases identical to TRBD2. Germline values: CDR1 WNHNN, CDR2 SYGVQD (reference sequence). Unmatched junction bases numbered 11, after V lost 8 bases and J lost 3 bases. The CDR3 length is 17 residues.

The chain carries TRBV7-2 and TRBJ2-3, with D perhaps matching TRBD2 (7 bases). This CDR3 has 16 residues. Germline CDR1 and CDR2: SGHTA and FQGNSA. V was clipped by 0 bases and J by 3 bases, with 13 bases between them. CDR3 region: CASSLAGRGGTDTQYF. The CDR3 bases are TGTGCCAGCAGCTTAGCGGGTAGGGGGGGGACAGATACGCAGTATTTT.

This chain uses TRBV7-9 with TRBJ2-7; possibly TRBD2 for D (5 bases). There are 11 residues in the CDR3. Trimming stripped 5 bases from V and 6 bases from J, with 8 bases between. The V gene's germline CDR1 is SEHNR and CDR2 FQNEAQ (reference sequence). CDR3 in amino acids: CASSARGEQYF. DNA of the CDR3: TGTGCCAGCAGCGCCCGGGGCGAGCAGTACTTC.